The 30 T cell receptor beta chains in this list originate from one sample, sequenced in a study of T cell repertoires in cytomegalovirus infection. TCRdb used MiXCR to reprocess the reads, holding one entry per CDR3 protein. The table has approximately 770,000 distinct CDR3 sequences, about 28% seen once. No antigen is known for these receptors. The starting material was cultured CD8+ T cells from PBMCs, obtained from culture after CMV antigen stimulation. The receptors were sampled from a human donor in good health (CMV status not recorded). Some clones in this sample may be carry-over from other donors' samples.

CDR3 residues: CASSPGGGEQPQHF. DNA for the CDR3: TGTGCCAGCAGTCCAGGGGGGGGAGAGCAGCCCCAGCATTTT. The V gene is TRBV6-1, the J gene TRBJ1-5, with 7 bases matching TRBD1. The CDR3 consists of 14 residues. The germline gives CDR1 MNHNS, CDR2 SASEGT. V was pared by 5 bases and J by 7 bases, with 8 bases of the junction left unmatched.

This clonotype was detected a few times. The CDR3 DNA sequence: TGTGCCAGCAGTTACTCGAGAGGGGGCGCGTACGAGCAGTACTTC. Translating it yields CASSYSRGGAYEQYF. The chain links TRBV6-5 to TRBJ2-7; 7 bases agree with TRBD1. CDR3 length equals 15 residues. The germline CDR1 and CDR2 sequences are MNHEY and SVGAGI. Germline trimming cut 0 bases from V and 4 bases from J; bases unmatched to any gene: 6.

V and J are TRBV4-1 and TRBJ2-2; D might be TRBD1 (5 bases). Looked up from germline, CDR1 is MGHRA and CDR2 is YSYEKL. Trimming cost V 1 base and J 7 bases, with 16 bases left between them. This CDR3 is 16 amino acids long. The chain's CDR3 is CASSQGTGVGRGELFF. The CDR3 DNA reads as TGCGCCAGCAGCCAAGGGACCGGCGTGGGGCGCGGGGAGCTGTTTTTT.

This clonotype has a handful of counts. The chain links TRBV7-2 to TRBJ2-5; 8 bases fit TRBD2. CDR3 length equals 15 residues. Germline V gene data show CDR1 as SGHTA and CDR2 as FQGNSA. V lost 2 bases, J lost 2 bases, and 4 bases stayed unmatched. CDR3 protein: CASSLRAGVQETQYF. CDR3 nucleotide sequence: TGTGCCAGCAGCTTACGAGCGGGGGTACAAGAGACCCAGTACTTC.

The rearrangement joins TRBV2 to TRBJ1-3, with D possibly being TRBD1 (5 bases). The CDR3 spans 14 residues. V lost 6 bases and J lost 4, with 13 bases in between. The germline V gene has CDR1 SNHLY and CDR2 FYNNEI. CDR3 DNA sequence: TGTGCCAGCAGCGAGGGACGGCTAGGAAACACCATATATTTT. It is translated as CASSEGRLGNTIYF.

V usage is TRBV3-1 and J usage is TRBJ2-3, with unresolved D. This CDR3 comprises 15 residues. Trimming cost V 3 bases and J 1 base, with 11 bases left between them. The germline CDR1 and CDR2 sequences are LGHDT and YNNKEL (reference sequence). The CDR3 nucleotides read TGTGCCAGCAGCCAGACCTTACCCGGCACAGATACGCAGTATTTT. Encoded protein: CASSQTLPGTDTQYF.

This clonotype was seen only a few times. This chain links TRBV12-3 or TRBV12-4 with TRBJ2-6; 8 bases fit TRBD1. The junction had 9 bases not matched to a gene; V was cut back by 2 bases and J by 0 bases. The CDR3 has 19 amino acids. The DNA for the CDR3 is TGTGCCAGCAGTTTAAGCTGGGACAGGAGGAACTCTGGGGCCAACGTCCTGACTTTC. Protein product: CASSLSWDRRNSGANVLTF.

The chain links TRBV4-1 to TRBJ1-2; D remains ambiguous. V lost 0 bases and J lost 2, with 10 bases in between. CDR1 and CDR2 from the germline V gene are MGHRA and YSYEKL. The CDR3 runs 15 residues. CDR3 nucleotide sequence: TGCGCCAGCAGCCAAGATGGTGGCAGAAACTATGGCTACACCTTC. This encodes CASSQDGGRNYGYTF.

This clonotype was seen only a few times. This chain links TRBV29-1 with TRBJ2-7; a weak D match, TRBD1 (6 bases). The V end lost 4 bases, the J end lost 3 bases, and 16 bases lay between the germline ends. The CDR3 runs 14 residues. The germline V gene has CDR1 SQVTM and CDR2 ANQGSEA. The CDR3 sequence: CSVGEGVTVYEQYF. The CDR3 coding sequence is TGCAGCGTTGGAGAGGGGGTGACTGTCTACGAGCAGTACTTC.

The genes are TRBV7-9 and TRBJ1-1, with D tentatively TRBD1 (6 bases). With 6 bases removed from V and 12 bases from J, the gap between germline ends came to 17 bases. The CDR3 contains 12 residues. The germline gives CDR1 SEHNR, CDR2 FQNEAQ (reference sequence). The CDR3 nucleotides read TGTGCCAGCAGTCCTACAGGGAGAACAACTTTCTTT. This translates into CASSPTGRTTFF.

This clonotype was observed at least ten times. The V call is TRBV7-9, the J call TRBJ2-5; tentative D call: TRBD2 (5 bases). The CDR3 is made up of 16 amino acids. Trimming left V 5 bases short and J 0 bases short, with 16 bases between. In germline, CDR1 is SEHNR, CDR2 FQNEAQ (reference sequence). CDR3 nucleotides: TGTGCCAGCAGCCGCAAAGGGCGGCGGGACCAAGAGACCCAGTACTTC. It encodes CASSRKGRRDQETQYF.

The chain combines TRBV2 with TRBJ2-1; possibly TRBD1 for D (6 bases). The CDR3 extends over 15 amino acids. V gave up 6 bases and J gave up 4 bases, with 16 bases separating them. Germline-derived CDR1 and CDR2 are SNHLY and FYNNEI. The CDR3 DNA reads TGTGCCAGCAGCAAAGGGGGTGAGATTTACAATGAGCAGTTCTTC. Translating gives CASSKGGEIYNEQFF.

CDR3 DNA sequence: TGTGCCAGCAGTCAGGACGTGATCATTCAGTACTTC. This sequence encodes CASSQDVIIQYF. The chain links TRBV6-2 or TRBV6-3 to TRBJ2-4; D is unclear. V shed 5 bases and J shed 9 bases, with 11 bases lying between them. Germline CDR1 MNHEY, CDR2 SVGEGT. The CDR3 spans 12 residues.

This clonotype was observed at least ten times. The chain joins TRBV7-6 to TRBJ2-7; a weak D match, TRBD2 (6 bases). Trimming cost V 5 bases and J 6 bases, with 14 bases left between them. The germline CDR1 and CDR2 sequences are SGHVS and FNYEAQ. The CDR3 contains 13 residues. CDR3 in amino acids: CASSPTQEGEQYF. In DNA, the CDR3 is TGTGCCAGCAGCCCGACACAGGAGGGCGAGCAGTACTTC.

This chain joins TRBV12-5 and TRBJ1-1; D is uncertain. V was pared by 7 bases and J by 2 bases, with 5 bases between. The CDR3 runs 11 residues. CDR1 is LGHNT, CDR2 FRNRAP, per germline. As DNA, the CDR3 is TGTGCTAGTGCCCCCAACACTGAAGCTTTCTTT. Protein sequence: CASAPNTEAFF.

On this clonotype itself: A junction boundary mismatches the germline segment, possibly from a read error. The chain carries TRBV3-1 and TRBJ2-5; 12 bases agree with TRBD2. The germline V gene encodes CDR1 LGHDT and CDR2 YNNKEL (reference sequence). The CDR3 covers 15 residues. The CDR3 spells CASSRTSGEQETRYF. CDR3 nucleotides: TGTGCCAGCAGCCGGACTAGCGGGGAACAAGAGACCCGGTACTTC.

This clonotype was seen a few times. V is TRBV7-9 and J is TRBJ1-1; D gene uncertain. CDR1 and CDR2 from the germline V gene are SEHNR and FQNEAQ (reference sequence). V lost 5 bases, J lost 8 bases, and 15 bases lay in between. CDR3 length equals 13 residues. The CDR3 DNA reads TGTGCCAGCAGCCCAAGAAGGATCCAGGAAGCTTTCTTT. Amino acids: CASSPRRIQEAFF. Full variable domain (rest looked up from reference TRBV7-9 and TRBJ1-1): DTGVSQNPRHKITKRGQNVTFRCDPISEHNRLYWYRQTLGQGPEFLTYFQNEAQLEKSRLLSDRFSAERPKGSFSTLEIQRTEQGDSAMYLCASSPRRIQEAFFGQGTRLTVV.

Here the CDR3 DNA reads TGCGCCAGCAGCCAAGGGCGGGGGCGGGAAGATACGCAGTATTTT. This translates into CASSQGRGREDTQYF. The chain carries TRBV4-1 and TRBJ2-3; maybe TRBD2 (7 bases). V gave up 1 base and J gave up 5 bases, with 13 bases separating them. The CDR3 length is 15 residues. Per germline, CDR1 MGHRA and CDR2 YSYEKL.

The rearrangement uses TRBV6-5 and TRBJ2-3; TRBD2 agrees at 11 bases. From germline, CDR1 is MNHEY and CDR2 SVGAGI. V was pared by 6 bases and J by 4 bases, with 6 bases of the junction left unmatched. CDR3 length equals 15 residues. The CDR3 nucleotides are TGTGCCAGCAGCCCGGGACTAGCGGCCCCAGATACGCAGTATTTT. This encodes CASSPGLAAPDTQYF.

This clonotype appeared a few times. The CDR3 loop reads CASSPRGARPTDTQYF. CDR3 nucleotide sequence: TGTGCCAGCAGCCCCCGGGGGGCCCGGCCCACAGATACGCAGTATTTT. This chain uses TRBV7-9 with TRBJ2-3; the D gene is possibly TRBD2 (7 bases). CDR1 SEHNR and CDR2 FQNEAQ come from the germline V gene (reference sequence). V shed 5 bases and J shed 2 bases, with 17 bases lying between them. The CDR3 is made up of 16 amino acids.

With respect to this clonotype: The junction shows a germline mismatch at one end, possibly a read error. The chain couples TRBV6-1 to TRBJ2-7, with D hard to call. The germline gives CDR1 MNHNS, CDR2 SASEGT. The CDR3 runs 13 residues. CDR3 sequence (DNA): TGTTCCAGCAGTGAAGCTGGCTCCTACGAGCAGTACTTC. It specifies CSSSEAGSYEQYF.

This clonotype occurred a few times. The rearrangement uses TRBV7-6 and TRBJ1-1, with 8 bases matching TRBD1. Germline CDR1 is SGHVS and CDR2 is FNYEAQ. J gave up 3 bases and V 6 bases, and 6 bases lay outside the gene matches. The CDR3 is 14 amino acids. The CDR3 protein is CASRHPTGDTEAFF. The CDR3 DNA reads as TGTGCCAGCAGACACCCGACAGGGGACACTGAAGCTTTCTTT.

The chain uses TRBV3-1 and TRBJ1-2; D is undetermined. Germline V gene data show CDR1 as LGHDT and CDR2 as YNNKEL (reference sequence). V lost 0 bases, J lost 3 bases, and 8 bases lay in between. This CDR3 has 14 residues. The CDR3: CASSQDLSYYGYTF. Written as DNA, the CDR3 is TGTGCCAGCAGCCAAGACCTATCTTACTATGGCTACACCTTC. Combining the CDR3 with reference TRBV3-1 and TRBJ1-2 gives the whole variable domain DTAVSQTPKYLVTQMGNDKSIKCEQNLGHDTMYWYKQDSKKFLKIMFSYNNKELIINETVPNRFSPKSPDKAHLNLHINSLELGDSAVYFCASSQDLSYYGYTFGSGTRLTVV.

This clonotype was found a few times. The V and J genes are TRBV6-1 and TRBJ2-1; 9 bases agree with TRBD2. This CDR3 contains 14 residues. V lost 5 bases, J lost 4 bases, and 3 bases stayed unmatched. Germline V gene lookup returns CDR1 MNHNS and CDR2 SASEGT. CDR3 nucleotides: TGTGCCAGCAGTATAGCGGGAGCTTACAATGAGCAGTTCTTC. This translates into CASSIAGAYNEQFF.

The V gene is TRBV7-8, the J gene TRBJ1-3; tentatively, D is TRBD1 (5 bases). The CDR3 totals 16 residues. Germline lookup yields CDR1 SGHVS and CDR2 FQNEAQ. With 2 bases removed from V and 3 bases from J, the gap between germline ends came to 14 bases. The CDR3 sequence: CASSLLLGGGGNTIYF. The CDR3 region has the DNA TGTGCCAGCAGCTTACTTTTGGGGGGGGGTGGAAACACCATATATTTT.

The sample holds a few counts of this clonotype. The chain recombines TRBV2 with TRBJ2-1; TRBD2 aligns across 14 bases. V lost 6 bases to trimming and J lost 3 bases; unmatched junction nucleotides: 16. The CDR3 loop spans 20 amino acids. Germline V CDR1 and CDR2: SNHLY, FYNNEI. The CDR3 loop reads CASSLPRPGLAGGIYNEQFF. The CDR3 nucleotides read TGTGCCAGCAGCCTCCCCCGCCCTGGACTAGCGGGGGGTATCTACAATGAGCAGTTCTTC.

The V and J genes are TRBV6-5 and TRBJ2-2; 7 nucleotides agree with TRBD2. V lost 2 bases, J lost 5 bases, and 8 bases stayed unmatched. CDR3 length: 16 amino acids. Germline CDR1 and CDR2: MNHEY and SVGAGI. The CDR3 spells CASSYMSGEGTGELFF. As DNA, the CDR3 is TGTGCCAGCAGTTACATGTCGGGGGAGGGTACCGGGGAGCTGTTTTTT.

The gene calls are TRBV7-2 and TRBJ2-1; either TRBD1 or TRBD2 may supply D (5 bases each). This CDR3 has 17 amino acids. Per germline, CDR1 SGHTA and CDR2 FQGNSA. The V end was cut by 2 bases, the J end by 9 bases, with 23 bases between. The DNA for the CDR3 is TGTGCCAGCAGCTTATTAAGTTCGGGGACGGAAACCGGTGAGCAGTTCTTC. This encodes CASSLLSSGTETGEQFF.

CDR3 coding DNA: TGTGCCAGCAGTTACGGTCAGGGGGCCGTCGGGGAGCTGTTTTTT. This translates into CASSYGQGAVGELFF. The chain employs TRBV6-5 and TRBJ2-2, with 8 bases lining up with TRBD1. The ends lost 2 bases at V and 7 bases at J; junction bases unmatched: 6. The CDR3 extends over 15 amino acids. CDR1 is MNHEY and CDR2 is SVGAGI in the germline V gene.

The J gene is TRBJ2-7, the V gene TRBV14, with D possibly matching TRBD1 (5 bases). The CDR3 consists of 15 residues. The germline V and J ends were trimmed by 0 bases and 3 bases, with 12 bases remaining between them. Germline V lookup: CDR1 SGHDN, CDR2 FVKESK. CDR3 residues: CASSQEWAGIYEQYF. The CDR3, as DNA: TGTGCCAGCAGCCAAGAATGGGCAGGGATCTACGAGCAGTACTTC. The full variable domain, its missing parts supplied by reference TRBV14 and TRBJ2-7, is EAGVTQFPSHSVIEKGQTVTLRCDPISGHDNLYWYRRVMGKEIKFLLHFVKESKQDESGMPNNRFLAERTGGTYSTLKVQPAELEDSGVYFCASSQEWAGIYEQYFGPGTRLTVT.